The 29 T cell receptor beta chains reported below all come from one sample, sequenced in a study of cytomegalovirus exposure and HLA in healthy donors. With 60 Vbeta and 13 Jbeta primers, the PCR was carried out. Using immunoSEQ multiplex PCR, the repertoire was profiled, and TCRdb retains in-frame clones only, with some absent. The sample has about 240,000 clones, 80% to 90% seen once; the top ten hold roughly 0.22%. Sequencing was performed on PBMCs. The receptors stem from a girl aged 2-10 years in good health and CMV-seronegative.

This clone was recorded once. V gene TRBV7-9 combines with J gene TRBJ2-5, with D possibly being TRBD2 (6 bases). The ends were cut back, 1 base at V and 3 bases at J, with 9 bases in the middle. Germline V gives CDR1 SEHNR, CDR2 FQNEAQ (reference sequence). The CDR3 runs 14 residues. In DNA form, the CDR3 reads TGTGCCAGCAGCTTAGGCAGGGAGGAAGAGACCCAGTACTTC. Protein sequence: CASSLGREEETQYF.

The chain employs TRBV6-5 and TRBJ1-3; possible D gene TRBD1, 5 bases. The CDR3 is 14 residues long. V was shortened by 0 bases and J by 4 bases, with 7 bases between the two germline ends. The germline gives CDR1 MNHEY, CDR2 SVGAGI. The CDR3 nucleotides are TGTGCCAGCAGTTACTCAGGGGTCGGAAACACCATATATTTT. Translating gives CASSYSGVGNTIYF.

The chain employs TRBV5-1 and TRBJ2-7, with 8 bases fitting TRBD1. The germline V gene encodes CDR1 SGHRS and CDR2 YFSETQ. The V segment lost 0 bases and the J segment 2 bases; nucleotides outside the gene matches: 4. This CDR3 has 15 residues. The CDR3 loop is CASSLDQGATYEQYF. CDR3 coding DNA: TGCGCCAGCAGCTTGGATCAGGGGGCGACCTACGAGCAGTACTTC.

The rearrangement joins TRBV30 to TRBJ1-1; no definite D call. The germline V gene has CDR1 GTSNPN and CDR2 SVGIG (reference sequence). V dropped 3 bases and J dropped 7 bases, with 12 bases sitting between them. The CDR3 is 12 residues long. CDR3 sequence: CAWSPVGLEAFF. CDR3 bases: TGTGCCTGGAGCCCCGTGGGCCTTGAAGCTTTCTTT.

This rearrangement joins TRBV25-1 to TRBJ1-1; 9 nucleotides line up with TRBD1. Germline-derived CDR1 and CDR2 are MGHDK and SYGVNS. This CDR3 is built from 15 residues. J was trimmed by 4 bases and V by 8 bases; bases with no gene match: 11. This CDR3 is CASRDRAITSTEAFF. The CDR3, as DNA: TGTGCCAGCCGGGACAGGGCCATCACGAGCACTGAAGCTTTCTTT.

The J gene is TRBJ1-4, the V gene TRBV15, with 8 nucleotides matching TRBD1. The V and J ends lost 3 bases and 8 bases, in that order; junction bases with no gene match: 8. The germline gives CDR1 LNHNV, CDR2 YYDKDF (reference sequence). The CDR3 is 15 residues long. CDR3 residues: CATSRDTGGREKLFF. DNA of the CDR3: TGTGCCACCAGCAGGGATACAGGGGGACGAGAAAAACTGTTTTTT.

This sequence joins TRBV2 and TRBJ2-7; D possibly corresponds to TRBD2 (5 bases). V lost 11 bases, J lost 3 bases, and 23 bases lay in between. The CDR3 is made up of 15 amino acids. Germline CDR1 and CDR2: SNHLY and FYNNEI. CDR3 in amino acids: CASQNTRASGYEQYF. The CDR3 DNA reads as TGTGCCTCTCAGAACACGCGGGCCTCCGGCTACGAGCAGTACTTC. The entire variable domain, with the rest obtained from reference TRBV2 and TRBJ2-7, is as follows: EPEVTQTPSHQVTQMGQEVILRCVPISNHLYFYWYRQILGQKVEFLVSFYNNEISEKSEIFDDQFSVERPDGSNFTLKIRSTKLEDSAMYFCASQNTRASGYEQYFGPGTRLTVT.

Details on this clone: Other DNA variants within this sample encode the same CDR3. DNA for the CDR3: TGTGCCAGCAGTTTGCAGGGACAGACTCTCTATGGCTACACCTTC. This translates into CASSLQGQTLYGYTF. This chain links TRBV27 with TRBJ1-2; 7 bases are shared with TRBD1. The CDR3 length is 15 residues. Germline assignment: CDR1 MNHEY and CDR2 SMNVEV (reference sequence). J gave up 4 bases and V 3 bases, and 8 bases lay outside the gene matches.

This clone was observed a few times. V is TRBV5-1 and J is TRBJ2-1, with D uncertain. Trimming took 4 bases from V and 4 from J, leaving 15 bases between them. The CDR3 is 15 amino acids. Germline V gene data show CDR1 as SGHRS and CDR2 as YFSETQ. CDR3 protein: CASSPQVLEYNEQFF. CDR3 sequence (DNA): TGCGCCAGCAGCCCCCAGGTCCTCGAGTACAATGAGCAGTTCTTC.

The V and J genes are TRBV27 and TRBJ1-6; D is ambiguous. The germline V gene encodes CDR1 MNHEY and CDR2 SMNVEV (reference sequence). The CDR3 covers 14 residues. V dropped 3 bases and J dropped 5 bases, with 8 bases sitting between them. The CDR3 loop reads CASSFWQNNSPLHF. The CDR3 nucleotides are TGTGCCAGCAGTTTCTGGCAGAATAATTCACCCCTCCACTTT.

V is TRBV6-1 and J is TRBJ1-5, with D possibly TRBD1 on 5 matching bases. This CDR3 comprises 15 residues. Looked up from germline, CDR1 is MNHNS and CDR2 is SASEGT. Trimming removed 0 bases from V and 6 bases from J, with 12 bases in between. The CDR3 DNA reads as TGTGCCAGCAGTGAAGCCTGGGGCCCGACTCAGCCCCAGCATTTT. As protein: CASSEAWGPTQPQHF.

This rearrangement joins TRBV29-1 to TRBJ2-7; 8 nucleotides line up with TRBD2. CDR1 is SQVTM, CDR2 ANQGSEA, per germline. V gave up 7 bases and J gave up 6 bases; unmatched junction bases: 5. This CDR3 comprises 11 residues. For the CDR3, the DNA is TGCAGCGGAGCGGGGGCGGGCGAGCAGTACTTC. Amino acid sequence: CSGAGAGEQYF.

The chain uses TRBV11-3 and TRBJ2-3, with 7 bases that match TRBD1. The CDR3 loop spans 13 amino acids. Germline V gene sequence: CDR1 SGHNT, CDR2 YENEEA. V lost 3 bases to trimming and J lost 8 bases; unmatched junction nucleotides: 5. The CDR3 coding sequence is TGTGCCAGCAGCTTCATGGCAGGGGGTACGCAGTATTTT. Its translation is CASSFMAGGTQYF.

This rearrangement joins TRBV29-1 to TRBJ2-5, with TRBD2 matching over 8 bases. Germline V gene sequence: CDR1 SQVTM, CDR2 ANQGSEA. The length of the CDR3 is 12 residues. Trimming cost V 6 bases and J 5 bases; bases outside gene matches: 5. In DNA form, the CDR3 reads TGCAGCGTCGGGGGGGGGCAGGAGACCCAGTACTTC. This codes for CSVGGGQETQYF.

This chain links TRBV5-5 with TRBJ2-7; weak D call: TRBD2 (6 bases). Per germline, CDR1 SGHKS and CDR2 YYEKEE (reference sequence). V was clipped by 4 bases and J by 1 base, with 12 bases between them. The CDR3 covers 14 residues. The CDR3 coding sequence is TGTGCCAGCAGCATCCCCGGGGGATCCTACGAGCAGTACTTC. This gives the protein CASSIPGGSYEQYF.

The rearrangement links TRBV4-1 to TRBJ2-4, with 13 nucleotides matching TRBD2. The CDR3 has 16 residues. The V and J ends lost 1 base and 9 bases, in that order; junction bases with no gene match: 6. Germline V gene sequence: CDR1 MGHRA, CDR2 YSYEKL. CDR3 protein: CASSQGPTSGGAIQYF. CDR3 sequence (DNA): TGCGCCAGCAGCCAAGGGCCCACTAGCGGGGGGGCCATTCAGTACTTC.

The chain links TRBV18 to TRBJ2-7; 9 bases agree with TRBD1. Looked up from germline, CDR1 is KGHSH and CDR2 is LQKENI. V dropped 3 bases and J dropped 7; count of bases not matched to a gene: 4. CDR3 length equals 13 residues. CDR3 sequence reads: CASSPGQGGEQYF. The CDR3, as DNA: TGTGCCAGCTCACCGGGACAGGGAGGGGAGCAGTACTTC.

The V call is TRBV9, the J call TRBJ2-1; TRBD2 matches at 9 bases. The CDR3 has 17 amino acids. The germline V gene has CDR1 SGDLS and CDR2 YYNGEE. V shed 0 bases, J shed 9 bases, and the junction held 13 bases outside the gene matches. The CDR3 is CASSVEGRRGGEGEQFF. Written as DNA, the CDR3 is TGTGCCAGCAGCGTAGAGGGGCGGCGGGGGGGAGAGGGTGAGCAGTTCTTC.

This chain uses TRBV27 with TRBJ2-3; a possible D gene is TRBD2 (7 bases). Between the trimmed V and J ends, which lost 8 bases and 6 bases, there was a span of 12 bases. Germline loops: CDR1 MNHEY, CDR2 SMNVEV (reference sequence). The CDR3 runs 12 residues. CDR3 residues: CASPRGGDTQYF. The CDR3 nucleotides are TGTGCCAGCCCCAGGGGAGGGGATACGCAGTATTTT.

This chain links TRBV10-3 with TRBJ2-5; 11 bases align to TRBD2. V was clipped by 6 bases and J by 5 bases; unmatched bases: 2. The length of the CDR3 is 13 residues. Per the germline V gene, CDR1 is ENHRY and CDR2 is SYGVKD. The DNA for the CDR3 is TGTGCCATCAGGCCTAGCGGGGGGGAGACCCAGTACTTC. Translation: CAIRPSGGETQYF.

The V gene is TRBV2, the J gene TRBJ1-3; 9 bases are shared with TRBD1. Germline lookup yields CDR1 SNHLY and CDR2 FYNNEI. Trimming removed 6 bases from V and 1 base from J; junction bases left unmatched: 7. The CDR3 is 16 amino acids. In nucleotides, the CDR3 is TGTGCCAGCAGCTTAGGACAGGGGTGGTCTGGAAACACCATATATTTT. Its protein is CASSLGQGWSGNTIYF.

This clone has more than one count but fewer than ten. The CDR3 spells CATSRDGGQGAKNIQYF. The DNA of the CDR3 is TGTGCCACCAGCAGAGATGGAGGACAGGGAGCCAAAAACATTCAGTACTTC. The chain is built from TRBV15 and TRBJ2-4, with TRBD1 matching 8 bases. The germline V gene has CDR1 LNHNV and CDR2 YYDKDF (reference sequence). The CDR3 is 17 amino acids. The junction had 4 bases not matched to a gene; V was cut back by 0 bases and J by 0 bases.

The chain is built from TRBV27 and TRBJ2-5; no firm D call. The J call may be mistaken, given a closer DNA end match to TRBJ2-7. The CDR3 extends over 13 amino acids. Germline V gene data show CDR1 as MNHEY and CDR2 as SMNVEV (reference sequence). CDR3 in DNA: TGTGCCAGCAGGGCAGGAACCTCCTACGAGCAGTACTTC. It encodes CASRAGTSYEQYF.

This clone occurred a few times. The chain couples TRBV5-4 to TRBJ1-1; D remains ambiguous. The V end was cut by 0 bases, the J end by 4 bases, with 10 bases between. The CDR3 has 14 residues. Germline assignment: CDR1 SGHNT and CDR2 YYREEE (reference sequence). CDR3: CASSLGGGSTEAFF. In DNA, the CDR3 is TGTGCCAGCAGCTTGGGGGGTGGGAGCACTGAAGCTTTCTTT.

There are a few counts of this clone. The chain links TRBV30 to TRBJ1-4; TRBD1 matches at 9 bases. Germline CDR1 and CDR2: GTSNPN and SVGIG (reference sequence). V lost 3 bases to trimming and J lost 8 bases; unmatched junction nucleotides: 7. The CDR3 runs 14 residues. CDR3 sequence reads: CAWRKQGAGEKLFF. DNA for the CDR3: TGTGCCTGGAGAAAACAGGGGGCTGGGGAAAAACTGTTTTTT. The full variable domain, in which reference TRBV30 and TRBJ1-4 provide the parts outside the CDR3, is SQTIHQWPATLVQPVGSPLSLECTVEGTSNPNLYWYRQAAGRGLQLLFYSVGIGQISSEVPQNLSASRPQDRQFILSSKKLLLSDSGFYLCAWRKQGAGEKLFFGSGTQLSVL.

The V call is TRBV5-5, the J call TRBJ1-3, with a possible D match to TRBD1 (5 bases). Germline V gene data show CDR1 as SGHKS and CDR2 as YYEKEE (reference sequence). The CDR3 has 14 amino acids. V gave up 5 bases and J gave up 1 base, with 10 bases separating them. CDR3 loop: CASSYTGSGNTIYF. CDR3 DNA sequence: TGTGCCAGCAGTTATACAGGTTCTGGAAACACCATATATTTT.

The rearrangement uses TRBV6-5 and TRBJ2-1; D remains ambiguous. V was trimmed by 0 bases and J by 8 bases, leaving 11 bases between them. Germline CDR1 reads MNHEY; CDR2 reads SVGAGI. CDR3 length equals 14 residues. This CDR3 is CASSYSAGRDEQFF. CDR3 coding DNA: TGTGCCAGCAGTTACTCGGCAGGCAGAGATGAGCAGTTCTTC.

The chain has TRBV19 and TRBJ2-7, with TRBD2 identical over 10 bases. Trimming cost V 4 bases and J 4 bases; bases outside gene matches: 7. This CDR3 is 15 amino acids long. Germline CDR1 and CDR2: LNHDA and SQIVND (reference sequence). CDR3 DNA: TGTGCCAGTAGTAAGGGACTAGCGAGCCCTTACGAGCAGTACTTC. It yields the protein CASSKGLASPYEQYF.

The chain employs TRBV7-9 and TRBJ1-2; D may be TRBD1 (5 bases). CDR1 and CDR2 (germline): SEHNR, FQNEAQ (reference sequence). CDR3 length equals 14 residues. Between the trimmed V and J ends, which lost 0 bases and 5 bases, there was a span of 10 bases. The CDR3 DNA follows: TGTGCCAGCAGCTTAGCGGGCAGGGAATATGGCTACACCTTC. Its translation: CASSLAGREYGYTF.